Only a few counts were recorded for the clone carrying this T cell receptor (beta chain). The target antigen is unknown. The table came from immunoSEQ multiplex PCR; TCRdb's copy has only in-frame clones and leaves some out. This sample has roughly 320,000 clones, with around 86% found just once. This sample's treatment: 15 to 20 received Ad26.COV2.S at low or high dose, single or two shots; five or six received placebo; per-sample allocation not given. Day 63 following the first vaccine or placebo injection was when the samples were taken. These data belong to a study of Ad26.COV2.S vaccination and SARS-CoV-2 variants. General study points: Placebo and vaccine recipients had non-spike TCR breadth that was similar.

This TCR was recovered from a person aged 18-65 years who received the Ad26.COV2.S COVID-19 vaccine or a placebo. Material: peripheral blood, obtained in a trial of Ad26.COV2.S vaccine versus placebo.

The CDR3 DNA is TGCGCCAGCAGACTCGGGGCCAGTAGGGAAAAACTGTTTTTT. Translating gives CASRLGASREKLFF. The V gene is TRBV5-1, the J gene TRBJ1-4; D possibly corresponds to TRBD1 (5 bases). V shed 5 bases and J shed 8 bases, with 16 bases lying between them. CDR1 is SGHRS and CDR2 is YFSETQ in the germline V gene. This CDR3 region has 14 residues.